The T cell receptor (beta chain) under discussion was sequenced for a study of blood T cell repertoires in COVID-19. Germline-derived CDR1 and CDR2 are SGHNT and YYREEE (reference sequence). The CDR3 runs to 15 residues. V shed 4 bases, J shed 6 bases, and the junction held 9 bases outside the gene matches. Data came from immunoSEQ multiplex PCR; TCRdb stores just in-frame clones and leaves some out. The table records under 150,000 clones, 75% to 90% of them present only once. This TCR derives from a woman aged 50 to 60 who had recovered from COVID-19. The gene calls are TRBV5-4 and TRBJ2-2; 7 nucleotides agree with TRBD1. What was sequenced was PBMCs or T cells enriched from blood (not recorded which). The CDR3, as DNA: TGTGCCAGCAGCATACTCGGGACAGCGGCCGGGGAGCTGTTTTTT. Protein product: CASSILGTAAGELFF.